The 21 T cell receptor beta chains in this list originate from one sample, sequenced in a study of breast tumors, draining lymph nodes, adjacent tissues. MiXCR, applied by TCRdb to the multiplex PCR reads, yields one record per CDR3 protein. Of around 150,000 distinct CDR3 sequences listed, 20% to 25% were seen once; the top ten hold around 2.7%. Axillary draining lymph nodes of breast cancer patients supplied the node samples. Sample: axillary lymph node tissue. The receptor set was obtained from a female donor with breast cancer. Some clones in this sample may be carry-over from other donors' samples.

In this sample, this clonotype turned up many times. The V call is TRBV7-8, the J call TRBJ2-1; D may be TRBD1 (7 bases). Trimming removed 5 bases at V and 10 bases at J, with 21 bases between. This CDR3 region has 15 residues. CDR1 is SGHVS and CDR2 is FQNEAQ in the germline V gene. CDR3 DNA: TGTGCCAGCAGCGTAGACAGGGCACGCGGGGTAGAGCAGTTCTTC. Translation: CASSVDRARGVEQFF.

The sample holds one count of this clonotype. Possible read error: a much larger clone is one base away. The J gene is TRBJ2-1, the V gene TRBV19, with TRBD2 matching 10 bases. Germline values: CDR1 LNHDA, CDR2 SQIVND (reference sequence). The CDR3 length is 17 residues. Trimming cost V 2 bases and J 8 bases; bases outside gene matches: 12. The CDR3 reads CASSIRLKREGGDEQFF. In DNA form, the CDR3 reads TGTGCCAGTAGTATACGCTTGAAGCGGGAGGGGGGCGATGAGCAGTTCTTC.

This clonotype has ten or more counts. V and J are TRBV20-1 and TRBJ2-1, with D perhaps TRBD1 (5 bases). CDR3 length equals 12 residues. CDR1 DFQATT and CDR2 SNEGSKA come from the germline V gene (reference sequence). The V gene lost 7 bases and the J gene lost 3 bases, with 10 bases spanning the gap. As DNA, the CDR3 is TGCAGTGGTCAGGGCTTCTACAATGAGCAGTTCTTC. Translated: CSGQGFYNEQFF.

This clonotype was detected only once. V gene TRBV28 combines with J gene TRBJ1-4; D ambiguous. Germline V lookup: CDR1 MDHEN, CDR2 SYDVKM. Between the trimmed V and J ends, which lost 2 bases and 3 bases, there was a span of 10 bases. The CDR3 has 15 residues. The CDR3 sequence: CASSLAVAPNEKLFF. In nucleotides, the CDR3 is TGTGCCAGCAGTTTAGCGGTCGCCCCTAATGAAAAACTGTTTTTT.

This clonotype was recorded many times. This chain joins TRBV15 and TRBJ2-2; D is undetermined. V lost 4 bases to trimming and J lost 5 bases, with 11 bases between them. Germline V gene sequence: CDR1 LNHNV, CDR2 YYDKDF (reference sequence). This CDR3 comprises 14 residues. CDR3 in DNA: TGTGCCACCAGCAATCTCGCCAATACCGGGGAGCTGTTTTTT. It yields the protein CATSNLANTGELFF.

This clonotype was seen many times. This chain joins TRBV20-1 and TRBJ2-7; perhaps TRBD1 as D (6 bases). Germline lookup yields CDR1 DFQATT and CDR2 SNEGSKA (reference sequence). V was pared by 6 bases and J by 2 bases, with 20 bases between. This CDR3 has 15 amino acids. The CDR3 sequence: CSAHDRRATTYEQYF. The CDR3, as DNA: TGCAGTGCACACGACAGGCGAGCTACTACCTACGAGCAGTACTTC.

This clonotype was recorded many times. This chain links TRBV2 with TRBJ2-3; 7 bases line up with TRBD2. Germline loops: CDR1 SNHLY, CDR2 FYNNEI. V lost 6 bases to trimming and J lost 3 bases; unmatched junction nucleotides: 6. CDR3 size: 14 residues. The CDR3 region has the DNA TGTGCCAGCAGGAGGTCTAGCGGTACAGATACGCAGTATTTT. Encoded protein: CASRRSSGTDTQYF.

This clonotype was detected ten times or more. This chain uses TRBV13 with TRBJ2-1; D might be TRBD1 or TRBD2, each matching 5 bases. Trimming pared 0 bases from V and 4 bases from J, leaving 10 bases between. The CDR3 covers 15 residues. Germline loops: CDR1 PRHDT, CDR2 FYEKMQ (reference sequence). The CDR3 DNA reads TGTGCCAGCAGCTTAGGTGGGGACGGATACAATGAGCAGTTCTTC. Amino acids: CASSLGGDGYNEQFF.

The chain is built from TRBV6-2 or TRBV6-3 and TRBJ2-4; a possible D gene is TRBD1 (5 bases). The length of the CDR3 is 15 residues. V was cut by 7 bases and J by 4 bases, with 17 bases left in between. Looked up from germline, CDR1 is MNHEY and CDR2 is SVGEGT. In DNA, the CDR3 is TGTGCCAGCATTCGTGGTGCAGGGTTGAAAAACATTCAGTACTTC. Encoded protein: CASIRGAGLKNIQYF.

This clonotype was observed many times. This chain uses TRBV11-2 with TRBJ2-7, with 7 bases lining up with TRBD1. The length of the CDR3 is 14 residues. J gave up 2 bases and V 3 bases, and 4 bases lay outside the gene matches. Germline V lookup: CDR1 SGHAT, CDR2 FQNNGV. The CDR3 region has the DNA TGTGCCAGCAGCTTGTCGGGACAGACCTACGAGCAGTACTTC. Translating it yields CASSLSGQTYEQYF. The whole variable domain, filled in from reference TRBV11-2 and TRBJ2-7, reads EAGVAQSPRYKIIEKRQSVAFWCNPISGHATLYWYQQILGQGPKLLIQFQNNGVVDDSQLPKDRFSAERLKGVDSTLKIQPAKLEDSAVYLCASSLSGQTYEQYFGPGTRLTVT.

A few counts support this clonotype. This chain connects TRBV6-1 to TRBJ2-2; the D gene is possibly TRBD1 (5 bases). V dropped 6 bases and J dropped 4 bases, with 15 bases sitting between them. This CDR3 comprises 15 residues. Germline V gene lookup returns CDR1 MNHNS and CDR2 SASEGT. As DNA, the CDR3 is TGTGCCAGCAGCTCAGGGTCCGTGGGCACCGGGGAGCTGTTTTTT. Its translation: CASSSGSVGTGELFF.

In this sample, this clonotype turned up many times. The chain uses TRBV30 and TRBJ1-2; a weak D match, TRBD1 (6 bases). The ends were cut back, 0 bases at V and 8 bases at J, with 10 bases in the middle. Germline V gene data show CDR1 as GTSNPN and CDR2 as SVGIG (reference sequence). The CDR3 covers 12 residues. CDR3: CAWSVSGGGYTF. Here the CDR3 DNA reads TGTGCCTGGAGTGTATCGGGGGGCGGCTACACCTTC.

This clonotype was picked up many times. This sequence joins TRBV27 and TRBJ1-2; TRBD1 matches at 9 bases. Germline V lookup: CDR1 MNHEY, CDR2 SMNVEV (reference sequence). V lost 3 bases, J lost 5 bases, and 13 bases stayed unmatched. The CDR3 consists of 17 residues. The CDR3 DNA is TGTGCCAGCAGTTTGGGGACAGGGCATTCTCGGCTATATGGCTACACCTTC. It encodes CASSLGTGHSRLYGYTF.

As regards this clonotype: This clone may be a read error of a much larger clone one base away. The J gene is TRBJ1-5, the V gene TRBV12-3 or TRBV12-4; D possibly corresponds to TRBD1 (5 bases). The CDR3 has 15 residues. The CDR3 region has the DNA TGTGCCAGCAGTGCCCGACAGCCGATTAATCGGCCCCAGCATTTT. The encoded protein is CASSARQPINRPQHF.

This clonotype was observed at least ten times. V is TRBV20-1 and J is TRBJ2-3; D is undetermined. The V gene's germline CDR1 is DFQATT and CDR2 SNEGSKA (reference sequence). The CDR3 is made up of 14 amino acids. Trimming took 1 base from V and 0 from J, leaving 8 bases between them. The CDR3: CSARVLDSTDTQYF. CDR3 nucleotide sequence: TGCAGTGCTAGAGTGCTAGACAGCACAGATACGCAGTATTTT.

This clonotype has only a few counts. The chain has TRBV3-1 and TRBJ1-3, with 7 nucleotides matching TRBD1. Looked up from germline, CDR1 is LGHDT and CDR2 is YNNKEL (reference sequence). J was trimmed by 0 bases and V by 0 bases; bases with no gene match: 5. The CDR3 runs to 17 residues. The CDR3 DNA reads TGTGCCAGCAGCCAAGATCCGGGACAGAGCTCTGGAAACACCATATATTTT. This gives the protein CASSQDPGQSSGNTIYF.

This clonotype was recorded many times. This sequence joins TRBV7-8 and TRBJ2-1; the D gene is possibly TRBD1 (6 bases). V lost 4 bases to trimming and J lost 5 bases, with 18 bases between them. Germline V gene sequence: CDR1 SGHVS, CDR2 FQNEAQ. The CDR3 length is 16 residues. The CDR3 DNA sequence: TGTGCCAGCAGCTCACACTTCACCGGGACAAACAATGAGCAGTTCTTC. Protein product: CASSSHFTGTNNEQFF.

This clonotype has more than one count but fewer than ten. The V call is TRBV6-1, the J call TRBJ2-3, with 10 bases fitting TRBD2. Trimming removed 8 bases from V and 0 bases from J; junction bases left unmatched: 2. The CDR3 has 14 residues. CDR1 and CDR2 from the germline V gene are MNHNS and SASEGT. In nucleotides, the CDR3 is TGTGCCAGCTCTAGCGGGAGTAGCACAGATACGCAGTATTTT. Translating it yields CASSSGSSTDTQYF.

A word on this clonotype: A read error may explain this, as a much larger clone is one base away. V and J are TRBV11-2 and TRBJ2-5; 8 bases match TRBD2. Germline lookup yields CDR1 SGHAT and CDR2 FQNNGV. This CDR3 is 14 amino acids long. The CDR3 DNA reads as TGTGCCAGCAGCCGGGGGGGGACTAAAGAGACCCAGTGCTTC. Its translation is CASSRGGTKETQCF.

Notes on this clonotype: This may arise from a read error, as a much more abundant clone is one base away. The genes are TRBV11-3 and TRBJ2-1; D gene uncertain. CDR3 length: 12 residues. Germline loops: CDR1 SGHNT, CDR2 YENEEA. The ends were cut back, 5 bases at V and 6 bases at J, with 8 bases in the middle. The CDR3 bases are TGTGCCAGCAGCCTGATTAGCAATGAGCAGTTCTTC. It is translated as CASSLISNEQFF.

This clonotype was picked up a small number of times. The rearrangement joins TRBV30 to TRBJ2-1; 13 bases match TRBD2. Germline values: CDR1 GTSNPN, CDR2 SVGIG (reference sequence). V was clipped by 5 bases and J by 4 bases; unmatched bases: 5. CDR3 size: 15 residues. CDR3 amino acids: CAWGLAGVGYNEQFF. CDR3 in DNA: TGTGCCTGGGGACTAGCGGGAGTTGGGTACAATGAGCAGTTCTTC.